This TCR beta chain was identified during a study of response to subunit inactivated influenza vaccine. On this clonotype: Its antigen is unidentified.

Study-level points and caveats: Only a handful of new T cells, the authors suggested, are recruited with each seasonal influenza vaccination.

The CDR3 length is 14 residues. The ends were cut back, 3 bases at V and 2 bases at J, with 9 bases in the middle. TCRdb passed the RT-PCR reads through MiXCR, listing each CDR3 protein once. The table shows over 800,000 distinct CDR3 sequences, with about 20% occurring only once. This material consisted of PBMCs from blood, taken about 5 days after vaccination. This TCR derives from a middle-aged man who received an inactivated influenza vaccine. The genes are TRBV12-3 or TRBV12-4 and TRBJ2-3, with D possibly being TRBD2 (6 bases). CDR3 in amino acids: CASSFGEATDTQYF. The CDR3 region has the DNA TGTGCCAGCAGTTTTGGGGAGGCCACAGATACGCAGTATTTT.